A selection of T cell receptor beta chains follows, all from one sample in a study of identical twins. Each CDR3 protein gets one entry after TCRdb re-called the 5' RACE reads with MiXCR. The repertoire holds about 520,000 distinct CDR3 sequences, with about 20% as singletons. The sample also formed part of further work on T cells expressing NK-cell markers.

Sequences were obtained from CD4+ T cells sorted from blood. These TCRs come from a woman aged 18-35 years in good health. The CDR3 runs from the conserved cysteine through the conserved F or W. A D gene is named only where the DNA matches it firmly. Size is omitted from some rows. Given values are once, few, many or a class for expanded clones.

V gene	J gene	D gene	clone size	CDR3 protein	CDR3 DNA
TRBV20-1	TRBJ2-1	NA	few	CSAGQPNEQFF	TGCAGTGCCGGACAGCCGAATGAGCAGTTCTTC
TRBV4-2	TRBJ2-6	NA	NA	CASSQVGRTALGANVLTF	TGTGCCAGCAGCCAAGTGGGTAGGACTGCCCTTGGGGCCAACGTCCTGACTTTC
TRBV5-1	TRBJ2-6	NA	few	CASSPGGANVLTF	TGTGCCAGCAGCCCTGGCGGGGCCAACGTCCTGACTTTC
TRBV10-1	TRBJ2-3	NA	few	CASSEWGHTQYF	TGCGCCAGCAGTGAGTGGGGCCATACGCAGTATTTT
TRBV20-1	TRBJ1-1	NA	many	CSASEGLGETFF	TGCAGTGCTAGTGAGGGTTTGGGAGAAACTTTCTTT
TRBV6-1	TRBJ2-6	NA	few	CASRNPRGTGANVLTF	TGTGCCAGCAGAAACCCTCGGGGAACTGGGGCCAACGTCCTGACTTTC
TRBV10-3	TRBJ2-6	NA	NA	CAISESGGVSGANVLTF	TGTGCCATCAGTGAGTCGGGTGGGGTCTCTGGGGCCAACGTCCTGACTTTC
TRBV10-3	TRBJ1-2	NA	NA	CAISGDIARGYTF	TGTGCCATTTCGGGGGACATAGCTCGGGGCTACACCTTC
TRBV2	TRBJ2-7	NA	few	CASSQSRASSEQYF	TGTGCCAGCAGCCAGAGCCGGGCGTCGTCCGAGCAGTACTTC
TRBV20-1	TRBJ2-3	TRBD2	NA	CSARASWDRTSGAPTDTQYF	TGCAGTGCTAGAGCCTCCTGGGATAGGACTAGCGGTGCACCCACAGATACGCAGTATTTT
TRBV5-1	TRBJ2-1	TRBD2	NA	CASSRGTSGIDEQFF	TGCGCCAGCAGCCGGGGGACTAGCGGGATAGATGAGCAGTTCTTC
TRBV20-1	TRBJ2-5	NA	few	CSVVYLETQYF	TGCAGCGTCGTCTATTTGGAGACCCAGTACTTC
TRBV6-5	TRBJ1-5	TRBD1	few	CASSFRPGGADQPQHF	TGTGCCAGCAGTTTCCGACCAGGGGGCGCAGATCAGCCCCAGCATTTT
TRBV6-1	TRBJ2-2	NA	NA	CASIVPRATGELFF	TGTGCCAGCATTGTCCCGAGGGCCACCGGGGAGCTGTTTTTT
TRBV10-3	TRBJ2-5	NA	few	CAISEAGPRETQYF	TGTGCCATCAGTGAGGCGGGCCCCAGGGAGACCCAGTACTTC
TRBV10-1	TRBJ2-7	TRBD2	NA	CASSHLAGVQYF	TGCGCCAGCAGCCATCTAGCGGGAGTGCAGTACTTC
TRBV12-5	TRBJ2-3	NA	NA	CASGKQGPDTQYF	TGTGCTAGTGGAAAACAGGGACCGGATACGCAGTATTTT
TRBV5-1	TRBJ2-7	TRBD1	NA	CASSAQPGQGSYEQYF	TGCGCCAGCAGCGCGCAGCCGGGACAGGGTTCCTACGAGCAGTACTTC
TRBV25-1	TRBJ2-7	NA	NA	CASSRLGGNEQYF	TGTGCCAGCAGCCGTCTAGGAGGGAACGAGCAGTACTTC
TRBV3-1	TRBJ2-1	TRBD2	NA	CASSQVIAGSGQFF	TGTGCCAGCAGCCAAGTAATAGCGGGGAGTGGGCAGTTCTTC
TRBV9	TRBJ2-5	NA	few	CASSAHSEGEETQYF	TGTGCCAGCAGCGCCCATAGTGAGGGAGAAGAGACCCAGTACTTC
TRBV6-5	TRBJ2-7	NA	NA	CASSYSPGQSYEQYF	TGTGCCAGCAGTTACTCCCCCGGACAGTCCTACGAGCAGTACTTC
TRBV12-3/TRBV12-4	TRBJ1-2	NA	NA	CASSLYLEGPYGYTF	TGTGCCAGCAGTTTGTATCTCGAGGGCCCCTATGGCTACACCTTC
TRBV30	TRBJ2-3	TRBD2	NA	CAWSPLAGLTDTQYF	TGTGCCTGGAGTCCCTTAGCGGGCCTCACAGATACGCAGTATTTT
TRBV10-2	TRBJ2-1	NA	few	CASSDSGITYNEQFF	TGCGCCAGCAGTGACTCGGGGATCACCTACAATGAGCAGTTCTTC
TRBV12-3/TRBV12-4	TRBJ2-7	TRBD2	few	CASSWASGSTTYEQYF	TGTGCCAGCAGTTGGGCTAGCGGAAGCACTACCTACGAGCAGTACTTC
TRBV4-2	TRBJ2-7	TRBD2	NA	CASSQDNGGASEQYF	TGTGCCAGCAGCCAAGATAACGGGGGGGCATCTGAGCAGTACTTC
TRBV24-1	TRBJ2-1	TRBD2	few	CATSHRTSGNNEQFF	TGTGCCACCAGCCATAGGACTAGCGGTAACAATGAGCAGTTCTTC
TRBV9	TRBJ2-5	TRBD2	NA	CASQAGREETQYF	TGTGCCAGTCAAGCGGGGAGGGAAGAGACCCAGTACTTC